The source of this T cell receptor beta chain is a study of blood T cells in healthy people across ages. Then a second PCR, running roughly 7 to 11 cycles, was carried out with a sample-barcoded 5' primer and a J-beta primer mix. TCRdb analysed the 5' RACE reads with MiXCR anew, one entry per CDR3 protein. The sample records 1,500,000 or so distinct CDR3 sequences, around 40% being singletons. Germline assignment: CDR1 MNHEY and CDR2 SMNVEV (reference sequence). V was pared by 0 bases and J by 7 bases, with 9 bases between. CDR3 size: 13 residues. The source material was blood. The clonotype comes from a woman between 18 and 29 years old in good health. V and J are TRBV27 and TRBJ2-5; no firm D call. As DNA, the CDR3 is TGTGCCAGCAGTTTATCCCCGGTCGGGACCCAGTACTTC. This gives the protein CASSLSPVGTQYF.